Described below is a single T cell receptor (beta chain) sequence and its context. Its specificity is not known. The data were produced by immunoSEQ multiplex PCR, yet TCRdb's version contains in-frame clones alone and is incomplete. The table has 150,000 to 200,000 clones, roughly 84% seen once. This CDR3 has 12 amino acids. V lost 6 bases and J 4 bases, leaving 10 bases between the germline ends. CDR1 and CDR2 from the germline V gene are SEHNR and FQNEAQ (reference sequence). This specimen comes from a study of cytomegalovirus exposure and HLA in healthy donors. Study information: It was reported in a later analysis that the 120 or so validation repertoires used the same platform as the approximately 650 first-cohort repertoires. Study-level results: A list of 150 to 200 TCR beta chains associated with cytomegalovirus was given. With high specificity and sensitivity, the classifier reportedly diagnosed cytomegalovirus status. The tendency of first-cohort TCR clusters to co-occur in the 120 or so validation repertoires emerged from a later analysis.

The chain combines TRBV7-9 with TRBJ2-7, with D possibly TRBD2 on 5 matching bases. The sequenced sample consisted of PBMCs. The source of this sequence is a man aged 30-40 years in good health and CMV-seropositive. The CDR3 protein is CASSYSGYEQYF. The CDR3 DNA is TGTGCCAGCAGTTACTCGGGGTACGAGCAGTACTTC.